This T cell receptor (beta chain) is from a study of blood T cells in healthy people across ages. Primed by a sample-barcoded 5' primer and a J-beta primer mix, a second PCR proceeded for about 6 to 12 cycles. TCRdb passed the 5' RACE reads through MiXCR, listing each CDR3 protein once. This table has about 1.4 million distinct CDR3 sequences, approximately 59% appearing once. CDR3 length equals 15 residues. Germline-derived CDR1 and CDR2 are MNHNY and SVGAGI (reference sequence). Losses at the gene ends were 6 bases for V and 8 bases for J; bases not matched to a gene: 8. V is TRBV6-6 and J is TRBJ2-3; 13 nucleotides align to TRBD2. Sample: blood. The TCR originated in a man aged 18 to 29 in good health. The CDR3 sequence: CASSYTSGGATTQYF. The CDR3 coding sequence is TGTGCCAGCAGCTACACTAGCGGGGGGGCCACTACGCAGTATTTT.